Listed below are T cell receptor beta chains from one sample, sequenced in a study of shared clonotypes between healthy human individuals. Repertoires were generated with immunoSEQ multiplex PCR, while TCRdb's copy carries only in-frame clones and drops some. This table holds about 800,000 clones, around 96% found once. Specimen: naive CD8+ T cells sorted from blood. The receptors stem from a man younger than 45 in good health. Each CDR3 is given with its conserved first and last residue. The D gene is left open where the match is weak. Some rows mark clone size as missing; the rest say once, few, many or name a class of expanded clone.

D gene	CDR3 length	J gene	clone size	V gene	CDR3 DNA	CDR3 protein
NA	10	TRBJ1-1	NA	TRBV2	TGTGCCAGCACAGACACTGAAGCTTTCTTT	CASTDTEAFF
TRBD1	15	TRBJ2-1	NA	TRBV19	TGTGCCAGTATCGAATACCCGGGACAGTCCAATGAGCAGTTCTTC	CASIEYPGQSNEQFF
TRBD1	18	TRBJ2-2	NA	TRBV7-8	TGTGCCAGCAGCTTAAGTATGAAGACAGGGTATGGCACCGGGGAGCTGTTTTTT	CASSLSMKTGYGTGELFF
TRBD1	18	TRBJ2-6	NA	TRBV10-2	TGCGCCAGCAGTGCCATCCCGGGGACAGGGGATGGGGCCAACGTCCTGACTTTC	CASSAIPGTGDGANVLTF
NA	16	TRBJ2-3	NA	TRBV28	TGTGCCAGCAGTTCCTTAAAGGGGGAAGACACAGATACGCAGTATTTT	CASSSLKGEDTDTQYF
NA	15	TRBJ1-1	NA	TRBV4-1	TGCGCCAGCAGCCAAGATCCGACACTGAACACTGAAGCTTTCTTT	CASSQDPTLNTEAFF
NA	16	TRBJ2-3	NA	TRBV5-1	TGCGCCAGCAGCTTCTATGACTCACAAAGCACAGATACGCAGTATTTT	CASSFYDSQSTDTQYF
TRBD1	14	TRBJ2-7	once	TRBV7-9	TGTGCCAGCAGCCCCCGGGACAGGATTTACGAGCAGTACTTC	CASSPRDRIYEQYF
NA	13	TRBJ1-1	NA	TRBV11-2	TGTGCCAGCAGCTTAGGCCTTTCTTGGGAAGCTTTCTTT	CASSLGLSWEAFF
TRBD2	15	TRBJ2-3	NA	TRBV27	TGTGCCAGCAGTTTACTAGCGGGAGTTGCAGATACGCAGTATTTT	CASSLLAGVADTQYF
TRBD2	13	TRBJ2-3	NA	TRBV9	TGTGCCAGCGGGACTAGTGGGGAAGATACGCAGTATTTT	CASGTSGEDTQYF
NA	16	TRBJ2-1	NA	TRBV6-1	TGTGCCAGCAGTGCCCCGTGGGGACGTACCTACAATGAGCAGTTCTTC	CASSAPWGRTYNEQFF
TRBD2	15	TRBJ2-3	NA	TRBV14	TGTGCCAGCAAGCCAGCGGGAGGGCCCCCAGATACGCAGTATTTT	CASKPAGGPPDTQYF